Listed below are T cell receptor beta chains from one sample, sequenced in a study of vaccination and CD4 T cells after COVID-19. Their specific antigens are unknown. TCRdb redid the calling of the PCR reads with MiXCR, one entry per CDR3 protein. The table lists 15,000 to 20,000 distinct CDR3 sequences, approximately 29% of them singletons. The sample comprised cultured CD4+ T cells from blood. The source is a human donor with COVID-19. CDR3s include the opening cysteine and the closing phenylalanine or tryptophan. D genes are given only for firm matches. Only some rows state a clone size, as once, few, many or a class for expanded clones.

clone_size: -; v_call: TRBV5-1; j_call: TRBJ2-5; d_call: TRBD1; cdr3_aa: CASSPGQGWQETQYF; cdr3_nt: TGCGCCAGCAGCCCGGGACAGGGGTGGCAAGAGACCCAGTACTTC
clone_size: once; v_call: TRBV12-3/TRBV12-4; j_call: TRBJ2-5; d_call: TRBD2; cdr3_aa: CASGIGTSSASETQYF; cdr3_nt: TGTGCCAGCGGCATCGGGACTAGTAGTGCCTCGGAGACCCAGTACTTC
clone_size: -; v_call: TRBV19; j_call: TRBJ2-3; d_call: -; cdr3_aa: CASSITPHTDTQYF; cdr3_nt: TGTGCCAGTAGTATTACACCCCACACAGATACGCAGTATTTT
clone_size: -; v_call: TRBV11-2; j_call: TRBJ2-2; d_call: -; cdr3_aa: CASSLGGRNTGELFF; cdr3_nt: TGTGCCAGCAGCTTAGGCGGGCGGAACACCGGGGAGCTGTTTTTT
clone_size: -; v_call: TRBV20-1; j_call: TRBJ2-5; d_call: TRBD1; cdr3_aa: CSAMTGTAQETQYF; cdr3_nt: TGCAGTGCTATGACCGGGACAGCCCAAGAGACCCAGTACTTC
clone_size: once; v_call: TRBV4-2; j_call: TRBJ2-1; d_call: TRBD1; cdr3_aa: CASSQGVGDSSYNEQFF; cdr3_nt: TGTGCCAGCAGCCAAGGCGTTGGGGACAGCTCCTACAATGAGCAGTTCTTC
clone_size: few; v_call: TRBV20-1; j_call: TRBJ2-2; d_call: TRBD1; cdr3_aa: CSARVQGRVGELFF; cdr3_nt: TGCAGTGCTAGGGTACAGGGGCGGGTCGGGGAGCTGTTTTTT
clone_size: few; v_call: TRBV21-1; j_call: TRBJ1-6; d_call: -; cdr3_aa: CASSNSGTGDSPLHF; cdr3_nt: TGTGCCAGCAGCAACTCCGGGACAGGGGATTCACCCCTCCACTTT
clone_size: -; v_call: TRBV6-5; j_call: TRBJ2-7; d_call: -; cdr3_aa: CASSYGQGGTYEQYF; cdr3_nt: TGTGCCAGCAGTTACGGGCAGGGGGGCACCTACGAGCAGTACTTC
clone_size: -; v_call: TRBV6-5; j_call: TRBJ2-7; d_call: -; cdr3_aa: CASSYSRGVRIYEQYF; cdr3_nt: TGTGCCAGCAGTTACTCTCGGGGAGTTAGGATCTACGAGCAGTACTTC
clone_size: -; v_call: TRBV7-2; j_call: TRBJ2-4; d_call: -; cdr3_aa: CASSPGDAKNIQYF; cdr3_nt: TGTGCCAGCAGCCCCGGGGACGCAAAAAACATTCAGTACTTC
clone_size: few; v_call: TRBV7-9; j_call: TRBJ2-7; d_call: -; cdr3_aa: CASSLNGGTNAYEQYF; cdr3_nt: TGTGCCAGCAGCTTAAATGGTGGCACAAACGCCTACGAGCAGTACTTC
clone_size: few; v_call: TRBV19; j_call: TRBJ2-7; d_call: -; cdr3_aa: CASSTGTLQYF; cdr3_nt: TGTGCCAGTAGTACTGGGACGTTGCAGTACTTC
clone_size: -; v_call: TRBV11-3; j_call: TRBJ2-1; d_call: TRBD2; cdr3_aa: CASSLASGGGSYNEQFF; cdr3_nt: TGTGCCAGCAGCTTAGCTAGCGGGGGTGGATCCTACAATGAGCAGTTCTTC
clone_size: few; v_call: TRBV20-1; j_call: TRBJ2-4; d_call: -; cdr3_aa: CSARNPAGAKNIQYF; cdr3_nt: TGCAGTGCTAGAAACCCCGCGGGAGCCAAAAACATTCAGTACTTC
clone_size: -; v_call: TRBV10-1; j_call: TRBJ2-1; d_call: -; cdr3_aa: CASSESRRGAYNEQFF; cdr3_nt: TGCGCCAGCAGTGAGTCGAGGCGCGGGGCTTACAATGAGCAGTTCTTC
clone_size: -; v_call: TRBV6-1; j_call: TRBJ1-5; d_call: -; cdr3_aa: CASRPYSNQPQHF; cdr3_nt: TGTGCCAGCAGGCCATATAGCAATCAGCCCCAGCATTTT
clone_size: few; v_call: TRBV5-4; j_call: TRBJ1-1; d_call: -; cdr3_aa: CASSGGMGGTEAFF; cdr3_nt: TGTGCCAGCAGCGGAGGGATGGGGGGTACTGAAGCTTTCTTT
clone_size: -; v_call: TRBV18; j_call: TRBJ1-2; d_call: -; cdr3_aa: CASSPETANYGYTF; cdr3_nt: TGTGCCAGCTCACCGGAGACAGCTAACTATGGCTACACCTTC
clone_size: few; v_call: TRBV6-1; j_call: TRBJ1-2; d_call: -; cdr3_aa: CASTRQILFFGYTF; cdr3_nt: TGTGCCAGCACAAGACAGATTCTTTTTTTCGGCTACACCTTC
clone_size: -; v_call: TRBV6-4; j_call: TRBJ2-5; d_call: -; cdr3_aa: CVQETQYF; cdr3_nt: TGTGTCCAAGAGACCCAGTACTTC
clone_size: medium-sized; v_call: TRBV6-1; j_call: TRBJ1-1; d_call: -; cdr3_aa: CASNDWGQNTEAFF; cdr3_nt: TGTGCCAGCAATGACTGGGGGCAAAACACTGAAGCTTTCTTT
clone_size: -; v_call: TRBV19; j_call: TRBJ2-1; d_call: -; cdr3_aa: CASRQGQYNEQFF; cdr3_nt: TGTGCCAGTAGACAAGGACAGTACAATGAGCAGTTCTTC
clone_size: few; v_call: TRBV20-1; j_call: TRBJ1-2; d_call: -; cdr3_aa: CSAREDSSNGYTF; cdr3_nt: TGCAGTGCTAGAGAAGACAGCTCCAACGGCTACACCTTC
clone_size: few; v_call: TRBV28; j_call: TRBJ2-7; d_call: TRBD1; cdr3_aa: CATPHRGHFYEQYF; cdr3_nt: TGTGCCACCCCCCACAGGGGGCATTTCTACGAGCAGTACTTC
clone_size: few; v_call: TRBV6-1; j_call: TRBJ2-1; d_call: TRBD2; cdr3_aa: CASNQRTSGGARGFYNEQFF; cdr3_nt: TGTGCCAGCAACCAGCGGACTAGCGGGGGGGCCCGCGGATTTTACAATGAGCAGTTCTTC
clone_size: few; v_call: TRBV27; j_call: TRBJ1-1; d_call: -; cdr3_aa: CASSSGQIRNTEAFF; cdr3_nt: TGTGCCAGCAGTTCCGGACAGATCAGAAACACTGAAGCTTTCTTT
clone_size: once; v_call: TRBV12-3/TRBV12-4; j_call: TRBJ1-4; d_call: -; cdr3_aa: CASSFRIVGEKLFF; cdr3_nt: TGTGCCAGCAGTTTCAGGATAGTGGGTGAAAAACTGTTTTTT
clone_size: few; v_call: TRBV12-3/TRBV12-4; j_call: TRBJ1-1; d_call: -; cdr3_aa: CASSVKGGQNTEAFF; cdr3_nt: TGTGCCAGCAGCGTGAAGGGGGGCCAGAACACTGAAGCTTTCTTT
clone_size: few; v_call: TRBV6-1; j_call: TRBJ2-7; d_call: -; cdr3_aa: CASNRDSNSGTEYF; cdr3_nt: TGTGCCAGCAACCGGGACAGCAACTCCGGGACTGAGTACTTC
clone_size: -; v_call: TRBV6-2/TRBV6-3; j_call: TRBJ1-1; d_call: -; cdr3_aa: CASSGGMGNTEAFF; cdr3_nt: TGTGCCAGCAGTGGGGGTATGGGGAACACTGAAGCTTTCTTT
clone_size: -; v_call: TRBV12-3/TRBV12-4; j_call: TRBJ2-5; d_call: -; cdr3_aa: CASSFREETQYF; cdr3_nt: TGTGCCAGCAGTTTCAGGGAAGAGACCCAGTACTTC
clone_size: -; v_call: TRBV2; j_call: TRBJ1-5; d_call: -; cdr3_aa: CASSGRQGNQPQHF; cdr3_nt: TGTGCCAGCAGTGGGAGGCAGGGGAATCAGCCCCAGCATTTT
clone_size: -; v_call: TRBV24-1; j_call: TRBJ2-3; d_call: -; cdr3_aa: CATSERLVGKEDTQYF; cdr3_nt: TGTGCCACCAGTGAGAGACTAGTGGGGAAAGAAGATACGCAGTATTTT
clone_size: -; v_call: TRBV6-1; j_call: TRBJ2-2; d_call: -; cdr3_aa: CASSSLPTSTGELFF; cdr3_nt: TGTGCCAGCAGCTCGCTCCCCACATCCACCGGGGAGCTGTTTTTT
clone_size: few; v_call: TRBV24-1; j_call: TRBJ1-5; d_call: -; cdr3_aa: CATSAASEGYQPQHF; cdr3_nt: TGTGCCACCAGTGCCGCGTCTGAGGGCTACCAGCCCCAGCATTTT
clone_size: -; v_call: TRBV27; j_call: TRBJ1-2; d_call: -; cdr3_aa: CASSFRGAYGYTF; cdr3_nt: TGTGCCAGCAGTTTTCGGGGTGCCTATGGCTACACCTTC
clone_size: few; v_call: TRBV7-2; j_call: TRBJ2-3; d_call: TRBD2; cdr3_aa: CASTPGASGDPSTDTQYF; cdr3_nt: TGTGCCAGCACCCCGGGAGCTAGCGGGGACCCCAGCACAGATACGCAGTATTTT
clone_size: -; v_call: TRBV19; j_call: TRBJ1-1; d_call: TRBD1; cdr3_aa: CASSADRALEAFF; cdr3_nt: TGTGCCAGTAGCGCAGACAGGGCCCTTGAAGCTTTCTTT
clone_size: -; v_call: TRBV6-1; j_call: TRBJ1-1; d_call: -; cdr3_aa: CASRGRENTEAFF; cdr3_nt: TGTGCCAGCAGAGGGCGGGAGAACACTGAAGCTTTCTTT
clone_size: few; v_call: TRBV5-1; j_call: TRBJ1-1; d_call: -; cdr3_aa: CASSSQNEAFF; cdr3_nt: TGCGCCAGCAGCTCTCAAAATGAAGCTTTCTTT